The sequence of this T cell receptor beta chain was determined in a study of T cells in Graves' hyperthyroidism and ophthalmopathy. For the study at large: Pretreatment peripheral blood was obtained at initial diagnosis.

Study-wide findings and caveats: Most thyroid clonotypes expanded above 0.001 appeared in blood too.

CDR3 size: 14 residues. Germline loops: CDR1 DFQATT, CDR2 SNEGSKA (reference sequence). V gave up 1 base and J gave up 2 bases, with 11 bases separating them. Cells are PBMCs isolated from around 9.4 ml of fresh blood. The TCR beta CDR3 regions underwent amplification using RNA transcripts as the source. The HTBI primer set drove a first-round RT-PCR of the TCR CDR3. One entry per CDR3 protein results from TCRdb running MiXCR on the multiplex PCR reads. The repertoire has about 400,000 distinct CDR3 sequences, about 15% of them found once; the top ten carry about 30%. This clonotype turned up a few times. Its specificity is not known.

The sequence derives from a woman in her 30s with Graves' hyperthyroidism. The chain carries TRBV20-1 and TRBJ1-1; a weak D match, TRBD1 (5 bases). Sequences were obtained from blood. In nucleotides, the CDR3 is TGCAGTGCTAGAGTTACAGGCCCTAACACTGAAGCTTTCTTT. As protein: CSARVTGPNTEAFF.